Presented here are 21 T cell receptor beta chains from one specimen sequenced in a study of graft-versus-host responses after intestinal transplantation. Produced via immunoSEQ multiplex PCR; TCRdb's table is partial and in-frame only. The top ten hold approximately 0.28% of the sample, which has some 86,000 clones, roughly 90% seen once. No cognate antigen is known for these TCRs. This specimen consisted of unstimulated CD4+ T cells sorted from spleen or lymph node cells, obtained before transplant. Every receptor here comes from a human donor who was the organ donor for an intestinal transplant.

This clone occurred a few times. V and J are TRBV28 and TRBJ1-3; D not certain. The CDR3 is 16 amino acids. The germline gives CDR1 MDHEN, CDR2 SYDVKM. Trimming removed 2 bases at V and 2 bases at J, with 13 bases between. CDR3 nucleotides: TGTGCCAGCAGTTTAATGCCCTATGAGGCTGGAAACACCATATATTTT. Encoded protein: CASSLMPYEAGNTIYF.

As to this clone: This is likely a read error, given that the CDR3 carries no conserved phenylalanine or tryptophan at its end. Because the CDR3's place on the DNA is in doubt, the DNA is left out and the CDR3 is given as listed by TCRdb. The chain combines TRBV5-4 with TRBJ2-4; the DNA was not compared with TRBD2, the D call given in the table. The CDR3 region is 15 residues in length, termini included. In germline, CDR1 is SGHNT, CDR2 YYREEE (reference sequence). The CDR3 region is CASSGNLAPYSLPAS.

The CDR3 reads CASSRQGVSYEQYF. In nucleotides, the CDR3 is TGTGCCAGCAGCAGACAGGGGGTTAGCTACGAGCAGTACTTC. The rearrangement links TRBV6-5 to TRBJ2-7; 9 bases are a match to TRBD1. Per germline, CDR1 MNHEY and CDR2 SVGAGI. CDR3 size: 14 residues. Germline trimming cut 6 bases from V and 3 bases from J; bases unmatched to any gene: 6.

This chain connects TRBV9 to TRBJ1-1, with a weak D call TRBD1 (6 bases). This CDR3 has 17 amino acids. Trimming removed 0 bases at V and 3 bases at J, with 18 bases between. Germline CDR1 reads SGDLS; CDR2 reads YYNGEE. The CDR3 DNA reads TGTGCCAGCAGCGTAGGGCACAGGGCCTATGAGGACACTGAAGCTTTCTTT. Protein product: CASSVGHRAYEDTEAFF.

The chain carries TRBV28 and TRBJ2-6; 11 bases align to TRBD1. From germline, CDR1 is MDHEN and CDR2 SYDVKM. V dropped 4 bases and J dropped 4; count of bases not matched to a gene: 6. This CDR3 has 17 residues. This CDR3 is CASSSGQGAEGANVLTF. The CDR3, as DNA: TGTGCCAGCAGTTCCGGACAGGGGGCGGAAGGGGCCAACGTCCTGACTTTC.

This clone came up a few times. The V and J genes are TRBV11-3 and TRBJ2-5, with D perhaps matching TRBD1 (5 bases). The germline V gene encodes CDR1 SGHNT and CDR2 YENEEA. V lost 2 bases and J lost 12, with 16 bases in between. The CDR3 is 13 amino acids. The CDR3 sequence is CASSLRAVAGKYF. The CDR3 nucleotides are TGTGCCAGCAGCTTAAGGGCCGTAGCAGGGAAGTACTTC.

The gene calls are TRBV28 and TRBJ2-2, with 9 positions matching TRBD2. The trim removed 1 base at V and 6 bases at J, leaving 9 bases unmatched. The V gene's germline CDR1 is MDHEN and CDR2 SYDVKM. The CDR3 extends over 17 amino acids. The CDR3 here is CASSLFAGGGDAGELFF. The CDR3 DNA reads TGTGCCAGCAGTTTATTTGCGGGAGGGGGGGACGCCGGGGAGCTGTTTTTT.

The chain carries TRBV9 and TRBJ2-7, with D possibly TRBD1 on 5 matching bases. This CDR3 is 15 amino acids long. Trimming removed 0 bases from V and 3 bases from J, with 13 bases in between. Germline V gene lookup returns CDR1 SGDLS and CDR2 YYNGEE. Here the CDR3 reads CASSVAPQGRYEQYF. CDR3 DNA: TGTGCCAGCAGCGTAGCCCCGCAGGGCCGCTACGAGCAGTACTTC.

The V and J genes are TRBV18 and TRBJ2-1, with 8 nucleotides matching TRBD2. The junction had 8 bases not matched to a gene; V was cut back by 4 bases and J by 0 bases. The germline V gene has CDR1 KGHSH and CDR2 LQKENI. The CDR3 spans 17 residues. The CDR3 region is CASSLSLAGNSYNEQFF. The CDR3 DNA reads TGTGCCAGCTCACTTTCCCTAGCGGGTAACTCCTACAATGAGCAGTTCTTC.

V and J are TRBV9 and TRBJ1-1; 8 bases are shared with TRBD1. CDR3 length: 15 amino acids. The V gene's germline CDR1 is SGDLS and CDR2 YYNGEE. The trim removed 4 bases at V and 3 bases at J, leaving 8 bases unmatched. CDR3 amino acids: CASSPTGQGDTEAFF. The CDR3 DNA sequence: TGTGCCAGCAGCCCAACCGGACAGGGCGACACTGAAGCTTTCTTT.

The chain uses TRBV6-4 and TRBJ1-2; 8 bases map to TRBD1. The CDR3 spans 15 residues. Germline V gene data show CDR1 as MRHNA and CDR2 as SNTAGT. Trimming cost V 2 bases and J 6 bases; bases outside gene matches: 8. DNA of the CDR3: TGTGCCAGCAGTGACCCTACGGACAGGGAGGATGGCTACACCTTC. Amino acids: CASSDPTDREDGYTF.

The rearrangement links TRBV18 to TRBJ1-3; TRBD1 agrees at 7 bases. Trimming cost V 6 bases and J 2 bases; bases outside gene matches: 13. Germline CDR1 and CDR2: KGHSH and LQKENI. The CDR3 covers 17 residues. CDR3 region: CASSSNVRGTAGNTIYF. Here the CDR3 DNA reads TGTGCCAGCTCTTCTAACGTACGGGGGACAGCTGGAAACACCATATATTTT. The variable domain in full, with the rest retrieved from reference TRBV18 and TRBJ1-3, is NAGVMQNPRHLVRRRGQEARLRCSPMKGHSHVYWYRQLPEEGLKFMVYLQKENIIDESGMPKERFSAEFPKEGPSILRIQQVVRGDSAAYFCASSSNVRGTAGNTIYFGEGSWLTVV.

The sample holds a few counts of this clone. This rearrangement joins TRBV4-2 to TRBJ1-6, with 7 bases aligning to TRBD1. The germline V gene has CDR1 LGHNA and CDR2 YNFKEQ. The CDR3 contains 14 residues. The V and J ends lost 4 bases and 8 bases, in that order; junction bases with no gene match: 5. CDR3 sequence: CASSLEGTDSPLHF. For the CDR3, the DNA is TGTGCCAGCAGCCTAGAAGGGACAGATTCACCCCTCCACTTT.

This chain uses TRBV5-1 with TRBJ2-3; 12 bases fit TRBD2. V shed 4 bases, J shed 6 bases, and the junction held 9 bases outside the gene matches. Germline lookup yields CDR1 SGHRS and CDR2 YFSETQ. The CDR3 consists of 16 residues. The DNA of the CDR3 is TGCGCCAGCAGCCCTGGGACTAGCGGGCTTGGGGATACGCAGTATTTT. Protein product: CASSPGTSGLGDTQYF.

The chain has TRBV18 and TRBJ1-4, with 9 bases lining up with TRBD1. CDR3 length: 15 amino acids. With 5 bases clipped from V and 6 bases from J, the junction kept 7 bases outside the gene matches. Per germline, CDR1 KGHSH and CDR2 LQKENI. CDR3 protein: CASSTGQGGDEKLFF. The CDR3 DNA follows: TGTGCCAGCTCAACGGGACAGGGAGGCGATGAAAAACTGTTTTTT. The variable domain in full, completed from reference TRBV18 and TRBJ1-4, reads NAGVMQNPRHLVRRRGQEARLRCSPMKGHSHVYWYRQLPEEGLKFMVYLQKENIIDESGMPKERFSAEFPKEGPSILRIQQVVRGDSAAYFCASSTGQGGDEKLFFGSGTQLSVL.

This clone was seen a handful of times. This rearrangement joins TRBV2 to TRBJ1-6; 8 positions agree with TRBD1. The ends lost 6 bases at V and 7 bases at J; junction bases unmatched: 5. CDR3 length: 14 amino acids. CDR1 and CDR2 (germline): SNHLY, FYNNEI. CDR3 sequence (DNA): TGTGCCAGCAGGGCCGGGACAGGCAATTCACCCCTCCACTTT. Amino acids: CASRAGTGNSPLHF. Using reference TRBV2 and TRBJ1-6 for the parts outside the CDR3, the full variable domain is EPEVTQTPSHQVTQMGQEVILRCVPISNHLYFYWYRQILGQKVEFLVSFYNNEISEKSEIFDDQFSVERPDGSNFTLKIRSTKLEDSAMYFCASRAGTGNSPLHFGNGTRLTVT.

A word on this clone: The junction shows a germline mismatch at one end, possibly a read error. The chain links TRBV2 to TRBJ1-2; D not resolved. The CDR3 extends over 13 amino acids. The germline gives CDR1 SNHLY, CDR2 FYNNEI. CDR3 coding DNA: TGTACCAGCGTGGTTGCGGGTCTGGGTGGCTACACCTTC. Translated: CTSVVAGLGGYTF.

The chain has TRBV2 and TRBJ1-2; 7 bases fit TRBD1. From germline, CDR1 is SNHLY and CDR2 FYNNEI. The length of the CDR3 is 18 residues. The junction had 15 bases not matched to a gene; V was cut back by 1 base and J by 4 bases. The CDR3 DNA reads as TGTGCCAGCAGTGAAGGGTTGGGTCGCGGGAGGGGGCTCTATGGCTACACCTTC. Protein: CASSEGLGRGRGLYGYTF.

The rearrangement joins TRBV4-1 to TRBJ2-1; 7 nucleotides match TRBD2. Germline assignment: CDR1 MGHRA and CDR2 YSYEKL. This CDR3 has 15 amino acids. V lost 3 bases to trimming and J lost 5 bases; unmatched junction nucleotides: 7. The CDR3 spells CASSQSGTIDNEQFF. The DNA of the CDR3 is TGCGCCAGCAGCCAGTCGGGGACTATCGACAATGAGCAGTTCTTC.

The V and J genes are TRBV28 and TRBJ1-5; 8 nucleotides agree with TRBD1. This CDR3 is 15 amino acids long. Germline lookup yields CDR1 MDHEN and CDR2 SYDVKM. After removal of 6 bases from V and 2 bases from J, the junction contained 6 bases not matched to a gene. The CDR3 sequence: CASRYRGGGNQPQHF. In DNA, the CDR3 is TGTGCCAGCAGGTACAGGGGGGGTGGCAATCAGCCCCAGCATTTT.

The count of this clone is one. The V and J genes are TRBV7-8 and TRBJ2-7; TRBD1 matches 9 bases. Germline CDR1 reads SGHVS; CDR2 reads FQNEAQ. The CDR3 spans 15 residues. With V trimmed by 7 bases and J by 5 bases, 12 bases remained unmatched. The CDR3 DNA reads as TGTGCCAGCACCCAGACGGGGACAGGGTCGAACGAGCAGTACTTC. This sequence encodes CASTQTGTGSNEQYF.